Listed below are T cell receptor beta chains from one sample, sequenced in a study of cytomegalovirus exposure and HLA in healthy donors. Assay used: immunoSEQ multiplex PCR; TCRdb lists only in-frame clones, some missing. In total, the table holds 100,000 to 150,000 clones. The sequenced sample consisted of PBMCs. Receptors were obtained from a man between 18 and 29 years old in good health and CMV-seronegative. CDR3s include the opening cysteine and the closing phenylalanine or tryptophan.

CDR3aa	len	j_gene	v_gene
CSVVSSGGAGTQYF	14	TRBJ2-3	TRBV29-1
CASGLSSGGAGGELFF	16	TRBJ2-2	TRBV11-3
CASSPLPQGKNTEAFF	16	TRBJ1-1	TRBV18
CASSSPREGNTIYF	14	TRBJ1-3	TRBV6-5
CASSRGYEQYF	11	TRBJ2-7	TRBV27
CASRRLDSYGYTF	13	TRBJ1-2	TRBV27
CASSRTGVGTDTQYF	15	TRBJ2-3	TRBV19
CATSRPGQGKGYTF	14	TRBJ1-2	TRBV15
CASSPRSGGSSYEQYF	16	TRBJ2-7	TRBV18
CAWSSTRGAMETQYF	15	TRBJ2-5	TRBV30
CASSERPGGYGYTF	14	TRBJ1-2	TRBV25-1
CASSLLLAGGPNEQFF	16	TRBJ2-1	TRBV18
CASSLTRWTEAFF	13	TRBJ1-1	TRBV7-6
CASRTNYNEQFF	12	TRBJ2-1	TRBV7-2
CASSQAQGNTEAFF	14	TRBJ1-1	TRBV19
CASSYAGGDGYTF	13	TRBJ1-2	TRBV6-6
CASRGQLNTEAFF	13	TRBJ1-1	TRBV6-1
CASSPDGTDGADTQYF	16	TRBJ2-3	TRBV18